This is a list of T cell receptor beta chains from one sample in a study of CD8+CD57+ T cells in acquired aplastic anemia. TCRdb reanalysed the reads using MiXCR and keeps one entry per CDR3 protein. The repertoire has about half a million distinct CDR3 sequences, around 30% of them found once; the top ten carry less than 1%. Material: sorted CD4+, CD8+, or CD8+CD57+ T cells (not recorded which) from PBMCs. Source of these receptors: a human donor with aplastic anemia. Both conserved end residues are part of each CDR3. D genes are given only for firm matches. The size of a clone is reported for some rows only, either as once, few or many, or as a class for expanded clones.

length	D	size	V	J	DNA	CDR3
14	-	-	TRBV2	TRBJ2-3	TGTGCCAGCACTCTGGACCGGTCTTCAGATACGCAGTATTTT	CASTLDRSSDTQYF
15	TRBD1	many	TRBV5-1	TRBJ1-6	TGCGCCAGCAGCCCCCGACAGGGGGATAATTCACCCCTCCACTTT	CASSPRQGDNSPLHF
14	TRBD1	-	TRBV6-1	TRBJ2-7	TGTGCCAGCACGAGGGCAGGGGGTCGGAACGAGCAGTACTTC	CASTRAGGRNEQYF
15	TRBD1	-	TRBV18	TRBJ1-5	TGTGCCAGCTCACCGCGTGGGACAGGGAATCAGCCCCAGCATTTT	CASSPRGTGNQPQHF
18	-	-	TRBV11-1	TRBJ2-7	TGTGCCAGCAGCTTCTCTAGCAGTGTAGGAGAGCTGATATACGAGCAGTACTTC	CASSFSSSVGELIYEQYF
19	-	-	TRBV11-1	TRBJ1-2	TGTGCCAGCAGCTTAGCGCGGGCACCGACAGGCGGAGCTAACTATGGCTACACCTTC	CASSLARAPTGGANYGYTF
12	-	few	TRBV29-1	TRBJ2-7	TGCAGCGTTGACGTTGGGGGATACGAGCAGTACTTC	CSVDVGGYEQYF
17	TRBD1	many	TRBV5-1	TRBJ1-2	TGCGCCAGCAGCTCGCTGAAAGGGACAGGGGCCAACTATGGCTACACCTTC	CASSSLKGTGANYGYTF
15	TRBD1	many	TRBV5-1	TRBJ2-2	TGCGCCAGCAGCTTGCAGGGGGCAGGAACCGGGGAGCTGTTTTTT	CASSLQGAGTGELFF
19	TRBD1	-	TRBV2	TRBJ1-6	TGTGCCAGCAGTGAATACAGGGGACGGAATGGTCCCTATAATTCACCCCTCCACTTT	CASSEYRGRNGPYNSPLHF
11	-	-	TRBV9	TRBJ2-5	TGTGCCAGCAGCGTAGTGCAGGACCAGTACTTC	CASSVVQDQYF
14	-	-	TRBV7-9	TRBJ2-5	TGTGCCAGCAGCTCCACAGGGAATAAAGAGACCCAGTACTTC	CASSSTGNKETQYF
14	-	many	TRBV4-3	TRBJ1-2	TGCGCCAGCAGCCAAGATAAGTCCGGCTATGGCTACACCTTC	CASSQDKSGYGYTF
15	-	many	TRBV9	TRBJ1-3	TGTGCCAGCAGCGTAGACCCGAGACCTGGAAACACCATATATTTT	CASSVDPRPGNTIYF
12	-	-	TRBV29-1	TRBJ1-2	TGCAGCGTAGTTAGGGGGGTGGAAGGCTACACCTTC	CSVVRGVEGYTF
13	-	many	TRBV19	TRBJ1-2	TGTGCCAGTAAGGGCAGTTCTCCGCGGGGCTACACCTTC	CASKGSSPRGYTF
16	TRBD1	many	TRBV9	TRBJ1-6	TGTGCCAGCAGCTCCGAGGGGGACAGCCTTAATTCACCCCTCCACTTT	CASSSEGDSLNSPLHF
13	-	many	TRBV2	TRBJ1-2	TGTGCCAGCAGTGATCCCAGGACATATGGCTACACCTTC	CASSDPRTYGYTF
19	-	few	TRBV30	TRBJ1-5	TGTGCCTGGACCCGATCGGGCCAGGGCTTTTGGGTAGGCAATCAGCCCCAGCATTTT	CAWTRSGQGFWVGNQPQHF
14	TRBD1	-	TRBV24-1	TRBJ1-6	TGTGCCACCAGTGGCCGGGACAGGGATTCACCCCTCCACTTT	CATSGRDRDSPLHF
16	-	few	TRBV7-8	TRBJ2-1	TGTGCCAGCAGCTTAATGCATATAGGCTCCTACAATGAGCAGTTCTTC	CASSLMHIGSYNEQFF
13	-	many	TRBV15	TRBJ1-2	TGTGCCACCAGACGTACAGAAGTCTATGGCTACACCTTC	CATRRTEVYGYTF
17	-	-	TRBV2	TRBJ1-6	TGTACCAGCAGTCCGAATACAGGGTACGGAATTAATTCACCCCTCCACTTT	CTSSPNTGYGINSPLHF
12	-	few	TRBV10-3	TRBJ1-4	TGTGCCAGCACCAGGGGACCTGAAAAACTGTTTTTT	CASTRGPEKLFF